These 10 T cell receptor beta chains were all obtained from the same sample, sequenced in a study of shared clonotypes between healthy human individuals. The table came from immunoSEQ multiplex PCR; TCRdb's copy has only in-frame clones and leaves some out. Among millions of clones listed, more than 80% were seen once. The sample comprised naive CD4+ T cells from PBMCs. Specified subset: CD45RA+ positively selected. These receptors all stem from a young man in good health. Some clones in this sample may be carry-over from other donors' samples.

The chain uses TRBV6-5 and TRBJ1-3, with unresolved D. This CDR3 is 13 amino acids long. Germline-derived CDR1 and CDR2 are MNHEY and SVGAGI. Between the trimmed V and J ends, which lost 1 base and 3 bases, there was a span of 4 bases. The CDR3 sequence: CASSYYIGNTIYF. CDR3 sequence (DNA): TGTGCCAGCAGTTACTACATTGGAAACACCATATATTTT.

The chain joins TRBV7-9 to TRBJ1-6; D gene ambiguous. Deletions cut 1 base from V and 4 bases from J, with 11 bases between. The CDR3 has 16 residues. The germline CDR1 and CDR2 sequences are SEHNR and FQNEAQ (reference sequence). The CDR3 DNA follows: TGTGCCAGCAGCTTAGGGCCGGTGGATTATAATTCACCCCTCCACTTT. Translating gives CASSLGPVDYNSPLHF.

V is TRBV5-4 and J is TRBJ2-2; 7 nucleotides match TRBD2. V lost 4 bases and J lost 5; bases outside the gene matches: 11. The CDR3 runs 16 residues. Germline V gives CDR1 SGHNT, CDR2 YYREEE (reference sequence). CDR3 region: CASSRGGEGRTGELFF. The CDR3, as DNA: TGTGCCAGCAGCCGCGGTGGGGAGGGGAGGACCGGGGAGCTGTTTTTT.

This rearrangement joins TRBV18 to TRBJ2-7, with a tentative D call TRBD1 (6 bases). Germline CDR1 KGHSH, CDR2 LQKENI. CDR3 length: 14 residues. V was clipped by 3 bases and J by 5 bases, with 14 bases between them. The CDR3 DNA follows: TGTGCCAGCTCACCGGGCACAGGGTTCCACGAGCAGTACTTC. It yields the protein CASSPGTGFHEQYF.

The chain couples TRBV27 to TRBJ2-3; no clear D gene. Trimming left V 8 bases short and J 1 base short, with 7 bases between. The CDR3 loop spans 12 amino acids. Germline CDR1 is MNHEY and CDR2 is SMNVEV (reference sequence). The CDR3: CASATRTDTQYF. Written as DNA, the CDR3 is TGTGCCAGCGCAACCCGCACAGATACGCAGTATTTT.

In this sample, this clone turned up once. The rearrangement joins TRBV7-6 to TRBJ1-1; D perhaps matches TRBD1 (5 bases). Per germline, CDR1 SGHVS and CDR2 FNYEAQ. Trimming took off 2 bases at V and 3 bases at J, with 10 bases between the two ends. This CDR3 is 14 amino acids long. In DNA form, the CDR3 reads TGTGCCAGCAGCTTATCGGGGGAGGACACTGAAGCTTTCTTT. Its protein product is CASSLSGEDTEAFF.

The chain recombines TRBV19 with TRBJ2-5; TRBD2 matches at 11 bases. V lost 4 bases, J lost 4 bases, and 11 bases stayed unmatched. The CDR3 spans 17 residues. Germline V gives CDR1 LNHDA, CDR2 SQIVND (reference sequence). The CDR3 protein is CASSTGTSGVMRETQYF. DNA of the CDR3: TGTGCCAGTAGTACTGGGACTAGCGGAGTAATGCGAGAGACCCAGTACTTC.

CDR3 residues: CASSAGQGHNEQFF. CDR3 nucleotides: TGTGCCAGCAGTGCGGGACAGGGGCACAATGAGCAGTTCTTC. The chain has TRBV28 and TRBJ2-1; 10 bases fit TRBD1. The CDR3 covers 14 residues. The germline CDR1 and CDR2 sequences are MDHEN and SYDVKM. V trimming: 5 bases; J trimming: 5 bases; junction bases outside the gene matches: 3.

The V and J genes are TRBV9 and TRBJ2-1; D is unresolved. The germline gives CDR1 SGDLS, CDR2 YYNGEE. This CDR3 contains 12 residues. The germline V and J ends were trimmed by 3 bases and 8 bases, with 9 bases remaining between them. CDR3 nucleotide sequence: TGTGCCAGCAGCGATGTCGGCGATGAGCAGTTCTTC. It translates to CASSDVGDEQFF.

In this sample, this clone turned up once. The CDR3 spells CASSPRQTSTDTQYF. In nucleotides, the CDR3 is TGTGCCAGCAGCCCACGACAGACTAGCACAGATACGCAGTATTTT. The chain couples TRBV7-9 to TRBJ2-3; possible D gene TRBD1, 5 bases. V lost 5 bases, J lost 0 bases, and 12 bases lay in between. This CDR3 spans 15 amino acids. Germline V gene sequence: CDR1 SEHNR, CDR2 FQNEAQ (reference sequence).